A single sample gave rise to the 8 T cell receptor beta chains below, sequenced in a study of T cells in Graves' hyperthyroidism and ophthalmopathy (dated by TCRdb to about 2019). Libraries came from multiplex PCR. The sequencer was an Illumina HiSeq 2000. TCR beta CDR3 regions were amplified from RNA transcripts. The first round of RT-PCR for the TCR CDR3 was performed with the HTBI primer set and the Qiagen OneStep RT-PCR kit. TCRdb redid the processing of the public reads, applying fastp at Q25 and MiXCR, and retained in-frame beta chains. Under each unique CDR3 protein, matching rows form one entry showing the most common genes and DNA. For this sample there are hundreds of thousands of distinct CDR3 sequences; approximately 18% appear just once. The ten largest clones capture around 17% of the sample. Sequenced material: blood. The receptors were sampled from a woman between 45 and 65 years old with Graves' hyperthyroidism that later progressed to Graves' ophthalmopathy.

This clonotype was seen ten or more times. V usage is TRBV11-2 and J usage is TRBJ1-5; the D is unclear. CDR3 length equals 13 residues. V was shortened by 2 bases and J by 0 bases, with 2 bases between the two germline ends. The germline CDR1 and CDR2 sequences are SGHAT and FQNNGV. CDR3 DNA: TGTGCCAGCAGCTTAAATAGCAATCAGCCCCAGCATTTT. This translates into CASSLNSNQPQHF. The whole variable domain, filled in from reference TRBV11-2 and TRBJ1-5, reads EAGVAQSPRYKIIEKRQSVAFWCNPISGHATLYWYQQILGQGPKLLIQFQNNGVVDDSQLPKDRFSAERLKGVDSTLKIQPAKLEDSAVYLCASSLNSNQPQHFGDGTRLSIL.

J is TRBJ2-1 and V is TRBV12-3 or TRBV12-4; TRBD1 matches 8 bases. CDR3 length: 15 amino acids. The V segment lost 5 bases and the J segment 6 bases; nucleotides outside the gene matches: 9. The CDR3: CASSTDRGAGNEQFF. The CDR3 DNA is TGTGCCAGCAGTACAGACAGGGGCGCCGGCAATGAGCAGTTCTTC.

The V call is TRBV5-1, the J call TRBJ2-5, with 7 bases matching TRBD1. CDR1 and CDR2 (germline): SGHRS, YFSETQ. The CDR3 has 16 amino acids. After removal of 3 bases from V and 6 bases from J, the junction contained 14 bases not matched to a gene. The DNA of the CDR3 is TGCGCCAGCAGCTCAACCGGGACAGAGGGGGTGAAGACCCAGTACTTC. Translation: CASSSTGTEGVKTQYF.

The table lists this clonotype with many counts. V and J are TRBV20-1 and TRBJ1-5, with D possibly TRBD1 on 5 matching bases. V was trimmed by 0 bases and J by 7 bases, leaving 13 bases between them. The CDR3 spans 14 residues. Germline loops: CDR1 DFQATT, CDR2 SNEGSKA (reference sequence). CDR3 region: CSARDPGVSQPQHF. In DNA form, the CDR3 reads TGCAGTGCTAGAGATCCGGGGGTTTCGCAGCCCCAGCATTTT.

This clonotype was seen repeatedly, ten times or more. CDR3 DNA: TGCGCCAGCAGCGGACGTAGCTTGAGCTCCTACGAGCAGTACTTC. It translates to CASSGRSLSSYEQYF. V gene TRBV5-1 combines with J gene TRBJ2-7; D is uncertain. CDR3 length: 15 residues. Trimming left V 4 bases short and J 0 bases short, with 14 bases between. The germline V gene has CDR1 SGHRS and CDR2 YFSETQ.

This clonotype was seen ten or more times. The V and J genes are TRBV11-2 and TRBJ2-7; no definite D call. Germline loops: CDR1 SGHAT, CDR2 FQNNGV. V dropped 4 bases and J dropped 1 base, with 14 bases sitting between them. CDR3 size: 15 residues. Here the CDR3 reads CASSSPPTPSYEQYF. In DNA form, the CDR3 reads TGTGCCAGCAGCTCCCCCCCGACGCCATCCTACGAGCAGTACTTC. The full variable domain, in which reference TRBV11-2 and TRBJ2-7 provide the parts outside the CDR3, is EAGVAQSPRYKIIEKRQSVAFWCNPISGHATLYWYQQILGQGPKLLIQFQNNGVVDDSQLPKDRFSAERLKGVDSTLKIQPAKLEDSAVYLCASSSPPTPSYEQYFGPGTRLTVT.

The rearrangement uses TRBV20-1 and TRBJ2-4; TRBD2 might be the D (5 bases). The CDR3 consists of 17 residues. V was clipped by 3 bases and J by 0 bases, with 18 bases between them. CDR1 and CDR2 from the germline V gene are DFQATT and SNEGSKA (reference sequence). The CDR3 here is CSARDERSGLAKNIQYF. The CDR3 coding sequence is TGCAGTGCTAGGGATGAAAGATCCGGACTAGCCAAAAACATTCAGTACTTC.

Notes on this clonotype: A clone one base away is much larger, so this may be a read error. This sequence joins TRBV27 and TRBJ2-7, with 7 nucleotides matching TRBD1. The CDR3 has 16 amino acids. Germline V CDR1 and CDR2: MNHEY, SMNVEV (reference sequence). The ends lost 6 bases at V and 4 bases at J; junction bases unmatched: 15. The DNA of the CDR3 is TGTGCCAGCAGGTTGTCAACGGGACAGCGTTCTTACGAGCAGTACTTC. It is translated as CASRLSTGQRSYEQYF.